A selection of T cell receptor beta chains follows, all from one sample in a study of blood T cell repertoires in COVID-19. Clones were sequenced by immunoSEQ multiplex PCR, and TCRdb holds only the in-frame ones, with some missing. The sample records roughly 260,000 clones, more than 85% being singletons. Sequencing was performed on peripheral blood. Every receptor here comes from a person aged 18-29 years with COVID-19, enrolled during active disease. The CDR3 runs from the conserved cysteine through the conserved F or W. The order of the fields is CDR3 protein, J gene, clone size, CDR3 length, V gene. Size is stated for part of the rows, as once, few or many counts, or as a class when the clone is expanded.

CDR3: CASSAINPRGGYTF
J: TRBJ1-2
size: .
length: 14
V: TRBV9

CDR3: CASSLIRGNRNTEAFF
J: TRBJ1-1
size: .
length: 16
V: TRBV7-2

CDR3: CASSSRSNNEQFF
J: TRBJ2-1
size: .
length: 13
V: TRBV28

CDR3: CASSLGGFSYNEQFF
J: TRBJ2-1
size: .
length: 15
V: TRBV5-1

CDR3: CASRGLGGELFF
J: TRBJ2-2
size: .
length: 12
V: TRBV10-2

CDR3: CASSGGRRETQYF
J: TRBJ2-5
size: .
length: 13
V: TRBV10-1

CDR3: CASSLPGLAGKNEQFF
J: TRBJ2-1
size: .
length: 16
V: TRBV14

CDR3: CASSRDRGRETQYF
J: TRBJ2-5
size: .
length: 14
V: TRBV5-1

CDR3: CATSREAGVGNEQFF
J: TRBJ2-1
size: .
length: 15
V: TRBV15

CDR3: CAWSVNYGYTF
J: TRBJ1-2
size: .
length: 11
V: TRBV30

CDR3: CASSQGGGFTEAFF
J: TRBJ1-1
size: .
length: 14
V: TRBV4-3

CDR3: CASGGRTGEGYTF
J: TRBJ1-2
size: .
length: 13
V: TRBV12-5

CDR3: CASSELFYEQYF
J: TRBJ2-7
size: .
length: 12
V: TRBV10-1

CDR3: CASSAQGGGTDTQYF
J: TRBJ2-3
size: once
length: 15
V: TRBV6-4

CDR3: CSARAGETQYF
J: TRBJ2-5
size: .
length: 11
V: TRBV20-1

CDR3: CASKSSGNTIYF
J: TRBJ1-3
size: once
length: 12
V: TRBV6-6

CDR3: CASSQPGGPDTGELFF
J: TRBJ2-2
size: .
length: 16
V: TRBV3-1/TRBV3-2

CDR3: CASRQNREDVNTIYF
J: TRBJ1-3
size: few
length: 15
V: TRBV27

CDR3: CSASFLAGVLSYEQYF
J: TRBJ2-7
size: .
length: 16
V: TRBV20-1

CDR3: CASGVGRASSNQPQHF
J: TRBJ1-5
size: .
length: 16
V: TRBV10-3

CDR3: CASSASGGLYEQYF
J: TRBJ2-7
size: .
length: 14
V: TRBV18

CDR3: CASTKNPGARGYTF
J: TRBJ1-2
size: .
length: 14
V: TRBV10-2

CDR3: CASSLGEPSEAFF
J: TRBJ1-1
size: .
length: 13
V: TRBV5-6

CDR3: CAISDFAGFYNEQFF
J: TRBJ2-1
size: once
length: 15
V: TRBV10-3